A selection of T cell receptor beta chains follows, all from one sample in a study of cytomegalovirus exposure and HLA in healthy donors. TCRdb keeps only in-frame clones here, not all; method: immunoSEQ multiplex PCR. The sample carries about 55,000 clones, over 55% recorded once. Source material: PBMCs. These receptors were collected from a man in his forties in good health and CMV-seropositive. The CDR3 runs from the conserved cysteine through the conserved F or W. Each record gives: J gene, CDR3 length, clone size, V gene, D gene, CDR3 protein, CDR3 DNA. A D gene is named only where the DNA matches it firmly. Some rows have no size entry. The others give once, few or many, or a class for an expanded clone.

j_call: TRBJ2-7; cdr3_length: 14; clone_size: few; v_call: TRBV7-2; d_call: TRBD1; cdr3_aa: CASSLDRDVDEQYF; cdr3_nt: TGTGCCAGCAGCTTGGACAGGGACGTAGACGAGCAGTACTTC
j_call: TRBJ1-4; cdr3_length: 14; clone_size: -; v_call: TRBV30; d_call: -; cdr3_aa: CAWSVGQGGEKLFF; cdr3_nt: TGTGCCTGGAGTGTAGGTCAGGGTGGAGAAAAACTGTTTTTT
j_call: TRBJ2-6; cdr3_length: 15; clone_size: -; v_call: TRBV10-2; d_call: -; cdr3_aa: CASSERRAGANVLTF; cdr3_nt: TGCGCCAGCAGTGAGAGGAGGGCTGGGGCCAACGTCCTGACTTTC
j_call: TRBJ2-3; cdr3_length: 18; clone_size: -; v_call: TRBV7-2; d_call: TRBD2; cdr3_aa: CASRLRPSGSASTDTQYF; cdr3_nt: TGTGCCAGCAGGTTAAGGCCTAGCGGGTCGGCTAGCACAGATACGCAGTATTTT
j_call: TRBJ2-7; cdr3_length: 13; clone_size: -; v_call: TRBV10-3; d_call: -; cdr3_aa: CAITQDSSYEQYF; cdr3_nt: TGTGCCATCACTCAGGACAGCTCCTACGAGCAGTACTTC
j_call: TRBJ1-4; cdr3_length: 16; clone_size: -; v_call: TRBV19; d_call: -; cdr3_aa: CASSMEGPLINEKLFF; cdr3_nt: TGTGCCAGTAGTATGGAGGGGCCCTTAATTAATGAAAAACTGTTTTTT
j_call: TRBJ2-1; cdr3_length: 15; clone_size: -; v_call: TRBV7-3; d_call: TRBD1; cdr3_aa: CASSSRQGVYNEQFF; cdr3_nt: TGTGCCAGCAGCTCACGACAGGGGGTCTACAATGAGCAGTTCTTC
j_call: TRBJ2-7; cdr3_length: 16; clone_size: few; v_call: TRBV19; d_call: TRBD1; cdr3_aa: CASRKGTATIPYEQYF; cdr3_nt: TGTGCCAGTAGGAAGGGGACAGCCACCATTCCCTACGAGCAGTACTTC
j_call: TRBJ1-2; cdr3_length: 16; clone_size: -; v_call: TRBV4-2; d_call: -; cdr3_aa: CASSPSQTAKYYGYTF; cdr3_nt: TGTGCCAGCAGCCCCTCCCAGACAGCGAAATACTATGGCTACACCTTC
j_call: TRBJ1-1; cdr3_length: 13; clone_size: -; v_call: TRBV29-1; d_call: -; cdr3_aa: CSVEEGVYTEAFF; cdr3_nt: TGCAGCGTTGAAGAAGGGGTCTACACTGAAGCTTTCTTT
j_call: TRBJ2-7; cdr3_length: 14; clone_size: -; v_call: TRBV7-9; d_call: -; cdr3_aa: CASSLSPSSYEQYF; cdr3_nt: TGTGCCAGCAGCTTGTCACCCAGCTCCTACGAGCAGTACTTC
j_call: TRBJ2-1; cdr3_length: 14; clone_size: -; v_call: TRBV5-1; d_call: -; cdr3_aa: CASSLSQGLDEQFF; cdr3_nt: TGCGCCAGCAGCTTGAGTCAGGGCTTAGATGAGCAGTTCTTC
j_call: TRBJ1-3; cdr3_length: 13; clone_size: few; v_call: TRBV11-3; d_call: -; cdr3_aa: CASSPRVGNTIYF; cdr3_nt: TGTGCCAGCAGCCCGAGGGTTGGAAACACCATATATTTT
j_call: TRBJ2-7; cdr3_length: 13; clone_size: -; v_call: TRBV30; d_call: -; cdr3_aa: CAWSVQGGYEQYF; cdr3_nt: TGTGCCTGGAGTGTACAGGGGGGGTACGAGCAGTACTTC
j_call: TRBJ1-2; cdr3_length: 14; clone_size: -; v_call: TRBV4-3; d_call: TRBD1; cdr3_aa: CASSQEDRGYGYTF; cdr3_nt: TGCGCCAGCAGCCAGGAAGACAGGGGGTATGGCTACACCTTC
j_call: TRBJ2-7; cdr3_length: 17; clone_size: -; v_call: TRBV2; d_call: TRBD2; cdr3_aa: CASSIHWLAASTYEQYF; cdr3_nt: TGTGCCAGCTCAATCCATTGGCTAGCGGCCTCAACCTACGAGCAGTACTTC
j_call: TRBJ1-1; cdr3_length: 16; clone_size: -; v_call: TRBV6-6; d_call: -; cdr3_aa: CASSNGRGRGTPEAFF; cdr3_nt: TGTGCCAGCAGTAACGGGAGGGGTAGAGGCACGCCTGAAGCTTTCTTT